Shown below are 24 T cell receptor beta chains from a single sample sequenced in a study of CD4+ T cells in melanoma. TCRdb's table, derived via immunoSEQ multiplex PCR, lists solely in-frame clones and lacks some. The sample lists about 20,000 clones; around 80% were seen once. These receptors were taken from a human donor with melanoma.

The chain uses TRBV5-5 and TRBJ2-5; TRBD1 matches at 7 bases. The germline V gene has CDR1 SGHKS and CDR2 YYEKEE (reference sequence). CDR3 size: 15 residues. V dropped 0 bases and J dropped 1; count of bases not matched to a gene: 3. In nucleotides, the CDR3 is TGTGCCAGCAGCTTGGTTACAGGGGCCCAAGAGACCCAGTACTTC. Residues: CASSLVTGAQETQYF.

This clone was counted only a few times. The chain carries TRBV7-2 and TRBJ1-1, with 8 bases that match TRBD1. This CDR3 comprises 15 residues. The V segment lost 3 bases and the J segment 5 bases; nucleotides outside the gene matches: 8. The germline V gene has CDR1 SGHTA and CDR2 FQGNSA. The CDR3, as DNA: TGTGCCAGCAGCTTTGTAGGCAGGGGGCAAACTGAAGCTTTCTTT. Its translation is CASSFVGRGQTEAFF.

The CDR3 bases are TGTGCCATCAGCGAGCGAGGTCAATTGGCCTACACCTTC. The encoded protein is CAISERGQLAYTF. The chain carries TRBV10-3 and TRBJ1-2; the D is unclear. Per the germline V gene, CDR1 is ENHRY and CDR2 is SYGVKD. The V end was cut by 6 bases, the J end by 10 bases, with 18 bases between. The CDR3 runs to 13 residues.

The chain combines TRBV6-1 with TRBJ2-7, with D possibly matching TRBD2 (5 bases). This CDR3 is built from 14 residues. Trimming shortened V by 3 bases and J by 0 bases, and 9 bases separated the two germline ends. Germline CDR1 and CDR2: MNHNS and SASEGT. The CDR3 sequence: CASSELGSSYEQYF. In DNA form, the CDR3 reads TGTGCCAGCAGTGAGCTGGGGAGCTCCTACGAGCAGTACTTC.

This chain links TRBV9 with TRBJ1-4; D uncertain. This CDR3 has 16 amino acids. CDR1 is SGDLS and CDR2 is YYNGEE in the germline V gene. With 1 base removed from V and 0 bases from J, the gap between germline ends came to 10 bases. The CDR3 sequence: CASSVRGGATNEKLFF. The CDR3 nucleotides read TGTGCCAGCAGCGTACGTGGAGGAGCAACTAATGAAAAACTGTTTTTT.

The chain is built from TRBV11-1 and TRBJ1-5; D gene unclear. Germline CDR1 and CDR2: SGHAT and FQDESV (reference sequence). The CDR3 runs 13 residues. V dropped 1 base and J dropped 1 base, with 2 bases sitting between them. CDR3 sequence: CASSLGSNQPQHF. Written as DNA, the CDR3 is TGTGCCAGCAGCTTAGGAAGCAATCAGCCCCAGCATTTT.

A few counts support this clone. The chain couples TRBV5-4 to TRBJ1-1; D remains ambiguous. The CDR3 has 14 amino acids. Germline CDR1 SGHNT, CDR2 YYREEE (reference sequence). Trimming stripped 0 bases from V and 3 bases from J, with 9 bases between. The DNA for the CDR3 is TGTGCCAGCAGCTTGGCCGTCGGGGACACTGAAGCTTTCTTT. Protein product: CASSLAVGDTEAFF.

This clone was seen only once. J is TRBJ2-1 and V is TRBV7-3; the D is unclear. The CDR3 covers 13 residues. V shed 2 bases and J shed 8 bases, with 10 bases lying between them. Looked up from germline, CDR1 is SGHTA and CDR2 is FQGTGA. The CDR3 DNA reads TGTGCCAGCAGCTTATCCGACTCGGATGAGCAGTTCTTC. Amino acids: CASSLSDSDEQFF.

This clone was observed a handful of times. This rearrangement joins TRBV9 to TRBJ2-6, with 9 bases matching TRBD1. With 3 bases clipped from V and 2 bases from J, the junction kept 6 bases outside the gene matches. Germline V gene data show CDR1 as SGDLS and CDR2 as YYNGEE. This CDR3 has 17 residues. The CDR3 coding sequence is TGTGCCAGCAGCGAACCACAGGGGGCGGCTGGGGCCAACGTCCTGACTTTC. Protein sequence: CASSEPQGAAGANVLTF.

The chain recombines TRBV2 with TRBJ1-2; D is possibly TRBD1 (5 bases). V lost 8 bases and J lost 5, with 18 bases in between. The V gene's germline CDR1 is SNHLY and CDR2 FYNNEI. CDR3 length: 14 residues. The CDR3 DNA follows: TGTGCCAGCGGCCAACGAGGGGCGGGTTATGGCTACACCTTC. Its protein is CASGQRGAGYGYTF.

This rearrangement joins TRBV5-1 to TRBJ1-6; 7 bases are shared with TRBD1. This CDR3 has 14 amino acids. Germline V gene data show CDR1 as SGHRS and CDR2 as YFSETQ. Trimming cost V 4 bases and J 5 bases; bases outside gene matches: 3. The CDR3 sequence is CASSRDSHNSPLHF. The CDR3 DNA reads TGCGCCAGCAGCCGGGACAGTCATAATTCACCCCTCCACTTT.

The rearrangement uses TRBV10-3 and TRBJ2-7; 7 bases map to TRBD1. Germline CDR1 is ENHRY and CDR2 is SYGVKD. The CDR3 runs 17 residues. J lost 2 bases, V lost 2 bases, and 12 bases had no gene match. DNA of the CDR3: TGTGCCATCAGTGAGCCAGCTACAGGGGAATTAGCCTACGAGCAGTACTTC. Residues: CAISEPATGELAYEQYF.

This clone was counted between two and nine times. The rearrangement uses TRBV6-5 and TRBJ1-2; 7 bases agree with TRBD1. This CDR3 spans 14 amino acids. Germline loops: CDR1 MNHEY, CDR2 SVGAGI. The J segment lost 1 base and the V segment lost 6 bases, leaving 5 bases of the junction unmatched. Written as DNA, the CDR3 is TGTGCCAGCAGGCAACGGGACAGTAACTATGGCTACACCTTC. Translating gives CASRQRDSNYGYTF.

The V gene is TRBV5-1, the J gene TRBJ2-5; D not resolved. This CDR3 contains 14 residues. Germline values: CDR1 SGHRS, CDR2 YFSETQ. The V and J ends lost 1 base and 4 bases respectively, with 11 bases between them. This CDR3 reads CASSLLGSIETQYF. The DNA of the CDR3 is TGCGCCAGCAGCTTGTTGGGGTCAATAGAGACCCAGTACTTC.

The table lists this clone with a few counts. The chain links TRBV7-9 to TRBJ1-1; 10 nucleotides line up with TRBD1. The CDR3 has 15 amino acids. Trimming took 3 bases from V and 7 from J; bases not matched to a gene: 8. Germline CDR1 and CDR2: SEHNR and FQNEAQ (reference sequence). The CDR3, as DNA: TGTGCCAGCAGCTTTTCCGACAGGGGGCCCGTTGAAGCTTTCTTT. Protein product: CASSFSDRGPVEAFF.

The chain is built from TRBV5-8 and TRBJ2-2; D unclear. The CDR3 is 14 residues long. Trimming removed 8 bases from V and 4 bases from J, with 15 bases in between. The germline V gene has CDR1 SGHTS and CDR2 YDEGEE. The CDR3 reads CASRPQEITGELFF. The CDR3 nucleotides are TGTGCCAGTCGTCCGCAGGAGATCACCGGGGAGCTGTTTTTT.

The V gene is TRBV18, the J gene TRBJ2-5, with 8 positions matching TRBD2. Germline assignment: CDR1 KGHSH and CDR2 LQKENI. The CDR3 covers 14 residues. Germline trimming cut 3 bases from V and 2 bases from J; bases unmatched to any gene: 2. The CDR3 region has the DNA TGTGCCAGCTCACCGGGACTAGAGCAAGAGACCCAGTACTTC. Translating it yields CASSPGLEQETQYF.

The V gene is TRBV13, the J gene TRBJ2-3; D is uncertain. The CDR3 extends over 14 amino acids. Germline V gene data show CDR1 as PRHDT and CDR2 as FYEKMQ (reference sequence). The V gene lost 2 bases and the J gene lost 0 bases, with 6 bases spanning the gap. CDR3 region: CASSLPHSTDTQYF. The CDR3 nucleotides are TGTGCCAGCAGCTTACCCCATAGCACAGATACGCAGTATTTT. The full variable domain, its missing parts supplied by reference TRBV13 and TRBJ2-3, is AAGVIQSPRHLIKEKRETATLKCYPIPRHDTVYWYQQGPGQDPQFLISFYEKMQSDKGSIPDRFSAQQFSDYHSELNMSSLELGDSALYFCASSLPHSTDTQYFGPGTRLTVL.

The J gene is TRBJ1-5, the V gene TRBV2; the D gene is possibly TRBD1 (5 bases). The CDR3 contains 16 residues. V dropped 7 bases and J dropped 2 bases, with 18 bases sitting between them. Germline CDR1 reads SNHLY; CDR2 reads FYNNEI. Here the CDR3 DNA reads TGTGCCAGCAAGTCGTTAGGGGCGGGGGGCAATCAGCCCCAGCATTTT. Residues: CASKSLGAGGNQPQHF.

This chain uses TRBV6-1 with TRBJ1-5; TRBD1 matches at 10 bases. Germline V gene sequence: CDR1 MNHNS, CDR2 SASEGT. V lost 8 bases, J lost 7 bases, and 11 bases stayed unmatched. The CDR3 contains 15 residues. The CDR3 loop is CASVGQGGLGQPQHF. The DNA of the CDR3 is TGTGCCAGCGTAGGACAGGGGGGGCTCGGGCAGCCCCAGCATTTT.

The rearrangement joins TRBV5-6 to TRBJ2-7; 7 bases line up with TRBD2. The V gene's germline CDR1 is SGHDT and CDR2 YYEEEE. The CDR3 totals 14 residues. V lost 4 bases and J lost 5; bases outside the gene matches: 9. The CDR3 DNA reads as TGTGCCAGCAGCCGGGACTATAGGGCCCACGAGCAGTACTTC. It codes for CASSRDYRAHEQYF.

The chain employs TRBV7-6 and TRBJ2-1; TRBD2 might be the D (5 bases). With 5 bases removed from V and 6 bases from J, the gap between germline ends came to 17 bases. Germline lookup yields CDR1 SGHVS and CDR2 FNYEAQ. The length of the CDR3 is 15 residues. The CDR3 here is CASSNGLSQFNEQFF. The CDR3 DNA reads as TGTGCCAGCAGCAACGGACTTAGCCAATTCAATGAGCAGTTCTTC.

The J gene is TRBJ1-5, the V gene TRBV4-1, with a tentative D call TRBD1 (5 bases). The germline gives CDR1 MGHRA, CDR2 YSYEKL. Trimming removed 0 bases at V and 7 bases at J, with 13 bases between. There are 15 residues in the CDR3. The CDR3 region has the DNA TGCGCCAGCAGCCAAGATCGGGGCGTCGGGCAGCCCCAGCATTTT. Translating it yields CASSQDRGVGQPQHF.

This clone appeared a few times. The rearrangement links TRBV5-6 to TRBJ2-3; tentatively, D is TRBD2 (5 bases). The CDR3 loop spans 15 amino acids. V gave up 3 bases and J gave up 0 bases, with 11 bases separating them. Germline V lookup: CDR1 SGHDT, CDR2 YYEEEE. DNA for the CDR3: TGTGCCAGCAGCTGGAGGACGGGGAGCACAGATACGCAGTATTTT. It is translated as CASSWRTGSTDTQYF.